What follows are 20 T cell receptor beta chains derived from one specimen sequenced in a study of technical replicates of blood from several donors. Assay used: immunoSEQ multiplex PCR; TCRdb lists only in-frame clones, some missing. Seen here are roughly 45,000 clones, about 94% observed once, and the top ten hold around 3.9%. Sequencing was done on a sample of PBMCs. The receptor set was obtained from a human donor in good health. Some clones in this sample may be carry-over from other donors' samples.

The chain recombines TRBV7-9 with TRBJ2-5, with D possibly matching TRBD2 (5 bases). Germline values: CDR1 SEHNR, CDR2 FQNEAQ (reference sequence). V shed 1 base and J shed 5 bases, with 11 bases lying between them. This CDR3 region has 14 residues. The CDR3 bases are TGTGCCAGCAGCTTAGTGCTCGGGATGGAGACCCAGTACTTC. Translation: CASSLVLGMETQYF.

V and J are TRBV7-9 and TRBJ1-4; D remains unclear. V was cut by 2 bases and J by 4 bases, with 8 bases left in between. In germline, CDR1 is SEHNR, CDR2 FQNEAQ (reference sequence). The CDR3 is made up of 14 amino acids. CDR3 region: CASSLSEYNEKLFF. The CDR3 coding sequence is TGTGCCAGCAGCTTATCAGAATATAATGAAAAACTGTTTTTT.

V usage is TRBV6-4 and J usage is TRBJ2-2; 7 nucleotides match TRBD2. J lost 4 bases, V lost 5 bases, and 7 bases had no gene match. Germline values: CDR1 MRHNA, CDR2 SNTAGT. This CDR3 region has 15 residues. The CDR3 reads CASSPELAVTGELFF. The CDR3 coding sequence is TGTGCCAGCAGTCCGGAGCTAGCGGTCACCGGGGAGCTGTTTTTT.

The chain carries TRBV25-1 and TRBJ2-5; 10 bases are a match to TRBD2. CDR1 and CDR2 (germline): MGHDK, SYGVNS. The CDR3 has 17 residues. V dropped 2 bases and J dropped 2; count of bases not matched to a gene: 8. The CDR3 coding sequence is TGTGCCAGCAGTGAAGGATTACTAGCGGGGACTCAAGAGACCCAGTACTTC. Translated, it gives CASSEGLLAGTQETQYF.

The rearrangement joins TRBV18 to TRBJ2-6; TRBD1 agrees at 9 bases. V lost 0 bases to trimming and J lost 0 bases; unmatched junction nucleotides: 3. The germline gives CDR1 KGHSH, CDR2 LQKENI. This CDR3 spans 18 amino acids. The CDR3 nucleotides read TGTGCCAGCTCACCACCGGGACAGGGTTCCTCTGGGGCCAACGTCCTGACTTTC. Translation gives CASSPPGQGSSGANVLTF.

The chain combines TRBV5-1 with TRBJ1-2; possible D gene TRBD1, 6 bases. Per the germline V gene, CDR1 is SGHRS and CDR2 is YFSETQ. The CDR3 is 15 amino acids. Trimming removed 0 bases at V and 4 bases at J, with 13 bases between. This chain's CDR3 is CASSLAAGTTYGYTF. CDR3 nucleotide sequence: TGCGCCAGCAGCTTGGCGGCAGGGACAACCTATGGCTACACCTTC.

This sequence joins TRBV2 and TRBJ2-3, with TRBD2 matching over 9 bases. Per the germline V gene, CDR1 is SNHLY and CDR2 is FYNNEI. After removal of 5 bases from V and 5 bases from J, the junction contained 11 bases not matched to a gene. The CDR3 runs to 16 residues. The CDR3 region has the DNA TGTGCCAGCAGTAAAAGGGGGCGGGAGGGCCAAGATACGCAGTATTTT. Residues: CASSKRGREGQDTQYF.

The gene calls are TRBV5-1 and TRBJ2-3; TRBD2 agrees at 7 bases. Germline CDR1 reads SGHRS; CDR2 reads YFSETQ. The V and J ends lost 4 bases and 4 bases, in that order; junction bases with no gene match: 12. The CDR3 runs 16 residues. CDR3 DNA: TGCGCCAGCAGCGCAGACCCCGGACTAGTTGCAGATACGCAGTATTTT. Amino acid sequence: CASSADPGLVADTQYF. Combining the CDR3 with reference TRBV5-1 and TRBJ2-3 gives the whole variable domain KAGVTQTPRYLIKTRGQQVTLSCSPISGHRSVSWYQQTPGQGLQFLFEYFSETQRNKGNFPGRFSGRQFSNSRSEMNVSTLELGDSALYLCASSADPGLVADTQYFGPGTRLTVL.

V and J are TRBV9 and TRBJ2-2; TRBD2 matches at 7 bases. This CDR3 comprises 16 residues. V lost 0 bases and J lost 4; bases outside the gene matches: 6. Germline-derived CDR1 and CDR2 are SGDLS and YYNGEE. The CDR3: CASSVGGGSPTGELFF. In DNA, the CDR3 is TGTGCCAGCAGCGTAGGGGGGGGGTCACCCACCGGGGAGCTGTTTTTT.

This clone appeared once. The rearrangement links TRBV11-2 to TRBJ1-6, with D possibly TRBD1 on 6 matching bases. The CDR3 is 15 residues long. The V gene lost 4 bases and the J gene lost 7 bases, with 14 bases spanning the gap. CDR1 SGHAT and CDR2 FQNNGV come from the germline V gene. The CDR3 DNA follows: TGTGCCAGCAGCTACCAAGGCAGGGGCAATTCACCCCTCCACTTT. Its protein product is CASSYQGRGNSPLHF.

The rearrangement joins TRBV5-1 to TRBJ1-1, with TRBD1 identical over 10 bases. The CDR3 contains 17 residues. Unmatched junction bases numbered 13, after V lost 3 bases and J lost 5 bases. CDR1 and CDR2 from the germline V gene are SGHRS and YFSETQ. Here the CDR3 reads CASSSPTTGGGSTEAFF. The CDR3 DNA reads TGCGCCAGCAGCTCCCCAACGACAGGGGGCGGTTCTACTGAAGCTTTCTTT.

This clone was counted only a few times. The chain is built from TRBV7-9 and TRBJ2-2, with D tentatively TRBD1 (5 bases). Germline V gene lookup returns CDR1 SEHNR and CDR2 FQNEAQ (reference sequence). Between the trimmed V and J ends, which lost 3 bases and 6 bases, there was a span of 11 bases. The CDR3 runs 14 residues. Written as DNA, the CDR3 is TGTGCCAGCAGCTTGGGGCCCCATGCCGGGGAGCTGTTTTTT. Its protein product is CASSLGPHAGELFF. The variable domain in full, with the rest retrieved from reference TRBV7-9 and TRBJ2-2, is DTGVSQNPRHKITKRGQNVTFRCDPISEHNRLYWYRQTLGQGPEFLTYFQNEAQLEKSRLLSDRFSAERPKGSFSTLEIQRTEQGDSAMYLCASSLGPHAGELFFGEGSRLTVL.

The J gene is TRBJ1-2, the V gene TRBV2; 10 nucleotides match TRBD1. CDR1 and CDR2 from the germline V gene are SNHLY and FYNNEI. V trimming: 6 bases; J trimming: 4 bases; junction bases outside the gene matches: 2. The CDR3 spans 13 residues. The DNA of the CDR3 is TGTGCCAGCAGAGGACAGGGGGTCTATGGCTACACCTTC. Its translation is CASRGQGVYGYTF. Looking up the rest from reference TRBV2 and TRBJ1-2 gives the full variable domain: EPEVTQTPSHQVTQMGQEVILRCVPISNHLYFYWYRQILGQKVEFLVSFYNNEISEKSEIFDDQFSVERPDGSNFTLKIRSTKLEDSAMYFCASRGQGVYGYTFGSGTRLTVV.

The genes are TRBV4-3 and TRBJ1-2; 9 bases map to TRBD1. CDR1 is LGHNA and CDR2 is YSLEER in the germline V gene. The CDR3 loop spans 14 amino acids. V lost 1 base to trimming and J lost 6 bases; unmatched junction nucleotides: 3. CDR3 protein: CASSQGDRAHGYTF. The CDR3 DNA reads as TGCGCCAGCAGCCAAGGGGACAGGGCTCATGGCTACACCTTC.

The rearrangement links TRBV2 to TRBJ1-3; D is ambiguous. V lost 5 bases to trimming and J lost 0 bases, with 14 bases between them. This CDR3 is 16 amino acids long. The germline CDR1 and CDR2 sequences are SNHLY and FYNNEI. The CDR3 reads CASSLHIVFSGNTIYF. Written as DNA, the CDR3 is TGTGCCAGCAGTCTTCATATAGTTTTCTCTGGAAACACCATATATTTT.

The gene calls are TRBV7-9 and TRBJ1-5; 7 bases are shared with TRBD1. This CDR3 spans 15 amino acids. CDR1 SEHNR and CDR2 FQNEAQ come from the germline V gene (reference sequence). V trimming: 5 bases; J trimming: 0 bases; junction bases outside the gene matches: 4. The CDR3 spells CASSPTGYSNQPQHF. The CDR3 coding sequence is TGTGCCAGCAGCCCGACAGGGTATAGCAATCAGCCCCAGCATTTT.

The chain uses TRBV6-5 and TRBJ1-2; 10 nucleotides align to TRBD1. After removal of 9 bases from V and 5 bases from J, the junction contained 6 bases not matched to a gene. The CDR3 length is 13 residues. In germline, CDR1 is MNHEY, CDR2 SVGAGI. CDR3 nucleotides: TGTGCCAGTCGACAGGGGGCTGGGTATGGCTACACCTTC. It yields the protein CASRQGAGYGYTF.

This chain links TRBV13 with TRBJ2-2; D uncertain. Trimming took off 7 bases at V and 2 bases at J, with 11 bases between the two ends. This CDR3 contains 14 residues. Germline CDR1 is PRHDT and CDR2 is FYEKMQ (reference sequence). In nucleotides, the CDR3 is TGTGCCAGCACTCTAACAGCCAACACCGGGGAGCTGTTTTTT. Translated, it gives CASTLTANTGELFF.

This sequence joins TRBV7-9 and TRBJ1-3, with a tentative D call TRBD1 (5 bases). V lost 5 bases, J lost 0 bases, and 11 bases lay in between. The length of the CDR3 is 15 residues. Germline CDR1 reads SEHNR; CDR2 reads FQNEAQ (reference sequence). CDR3 nucleotides: TGTGCCAGCAGCCGACAGAGCAGCTCTGGAAACACCATATATTTT. This gives the protein CASSRQSSSGNTIYF.

This rearrangement joins TRBV9 to TRBJ2-3, with D possibly being TRBD2 (5 bases). Deletions cut 0 bases from V and 4 bases from J, with 12 bases between. This CDR3 region has 15 residues. CDR1 and CDR2 from the germline V gene are SGDLS and YYNGEE. CDR3 loop: CASSVDPGIPDTQYF. CDR3 nucleotides: TGTGCCAGCAGCGTAGATCCGGGGATCCCAGATACGCAGTATTTT.